This passage covers 21 T cell receptor beta chains from one sample sequenced in a study of spatial heterogeneity in lung cancer. TCRdb passed the 5' RACE reads through MiXCR, listing each CDR3 protein once. There are over 9,500 distinct CDR3 sequences in the sample; roughly 3.6% occur only once, and around 50% lies in the top ten. Time point specified: sample taken at primary tumor resection. The source was PBMCs, collected at surgery. The source is a female donor with early-stage non-small cell lung cancer.

This clonotype was recorded many times. The CDR3 DNA follows: TGCAGTGTTGTAGCGGGGGTCACAGATACGCAGTATTTT. It yields the protein CSVVAGVTDTQYF. This rearrangement joins TRBV20-1 to TRBJ2-3; 9 bases are a match to TRBD2. Germline V gene sequence: CDR1 DFQATT, CDR2 SNEGSKA (reference sequence). V shed 7 bases, J shed 2 bases, and the junction held 4 bases outside the gene matches. This CDR3 region has 13 residues.

At least ten counts were recorded for this clonotype. This chain joins TRBV29-1 and TRBJ1-2; D ambiguous. The germline gives CDR1 SQVTM, CDR2 ANQGSEA. The CDR3 length is 11 residues. V lost 2 bases and J 1 base, leaving 2 bases between the germline ends. The CDR3 bases are TGCAGCGTTGAACTTAACTATGGCTACACCTTC. Translated: CSVELNYGYTF. Supplemented by reference TRBV29-1 and TRBJ1-2, the full variable domain reads SAVISQKPSRDICQRGTSLTIQCQVDSQVTMMFWYRQQPGQSLTLIATANQGSEATYESGFVIDKFPISRPNLTFSTLTVSNMSPEDSSIYLCSVELNYGYTFGSGTRLTVV.

Ten or more counts support this clonotype. The rearrangement uses TRBV14 and TRBJ1-1; TRBD1 matches at 8 bases. This CDR3 spans 15 amino acids. CDR1 is SGHDN, CDR2 FVKESK, per germline. The V gene end was trimmed by 3 bases and the J gene end by 3 bases; junction bases not matched to a gene: 6. CDR3 sequence reads: CASSQSTGGHTEAFF. The CDR3 DNA is TGTGCCAGCAGCCAGAGTACAGGGGGGCACACTGAAGCTTTCTTT.

This clonotype occurred many times. The rearrangement joins TRBV7-9 to TRBJ1-6, with TRBD1 matching 10 bases. V trimming: 5 bases; J trimming: 5 bases; junction bases outside the gene matches: 9. Germline V gene sequence: CDR1 SEHNR, CDR2 FQNEAQ (reference sequence). The CDR3 has 17 residues. CDR3 sequence reads: CASSKLTGGENNSPLHF. The CDR3 bases are TGTGCCAGCAGCAAACTGACAGGGGGCGAAAATAATTCACCCCTCCACTTT.

The chain combines TRBV30 with TRBJ2-2; 7 bases align to TRBD1. V lost 8 bases to trimming and J lost 3 bases; unmatched junction nucleotides: 3. CDR3 size: 12 residues. CDR1 and CDR2 from the germline V gene are GTSNPN and SVGIG (reference sequence). The CDR3 coding sequence is TGTGCCCGCGGACAGGACACCGGGGAGCTGTTTTTT. Translation: CARGQDTGELFF.

This clonotype was observed many times. V is TRBV7-8 and J is TRBJ1-2, with TRBD1 identical over 12 bases. The J segment lost 7 bases and the V segment lost 5 bases, leaving 8 bases of the junction unmatched. The CDR3 extends over 15 amino acids. Per the germline V gene, CDR1 is SGHVS and CDR2 is FQNEAQ. In DNA, the CDR3 is TGTGCCAGCAGCATGCCGGGACAGGGGGCAGGTGGCTACACCTTC. It specifies CASSMPGQGAGGYTF.

This clonotype has at least ten counts. This sequence joins TRBV7-2 and TRBJ2-3; 7 nucleotides line up with TRBD1. V lost 5 bases to trimming and J lost 5 bases; unmatched junction nucleotides: 10. The CDR3 extends over 15 amino acids. From germline, CDR1 is SGHTA and CDR2 FQGNSA. DNA of the CDR3: TGTGCCAGCAGCATACAGGGGTGGGCAATAGATACGCAGTATTTT. Encoded protein: CASSIQGWAIDTQYF.

This clonotype was detected many times. This chain links TRBV7-2 with TRBJ2-3; D is ambiguous. The CDR3 has 15 amino acids. Trimming removed 0 bases at V and 9 bases at J, with 16 bases between. CDR1 and CDR2 from the germline V gene are SGHTA and FQGNSA. This CDR3 reads CASSLAEYRRRTQYF. The CDR3 DNA is TGTGCCAGCAGCTTAGCGGAATACAGACGCAGAACGCAGTATTTT.

This clonotype occurred many times. The junction differs from germline at one of its ends, possibly a read error. The chain is built from TRBV5-4 and TRBJ2-4; 11 positions match TRBD2. The germline V gene has CDR1 SGHNT and CDR2 YYREEE (reference sequence). CDR3 length: 13 amino acids. The CDR3 sequence: CASSLDLAGGLNF. CDR3 nucleotide sequence: TGTGCCAGCAGCTTGGATCTAGCGGGAGGCCTCAACTTC.

This clonotype was recorded at least ten times. The chain links TRBV25-1 to TRBJ2-3, with 8 bases aligning to TRBD1. Germline loops: CDR1 MGHDK, CDR2 SYGVNS. J lost 10 bases, V lost 6 bases, and 6 bases had no gene match. This CDR3 has 12 amino acids. The DNA of the CDR3 is TGTGCCAGCAGCCGTTTACAGGGGGCGCAGTATTTT. Its protein product is CASSRLQGAQYF.

This clonotype occurred many times. The chain recombines TRBV6-5 with TRBJ1-4; TRBD1 aligns across 10 bases. CDR3 size: 14 residues. Germline trimming cut 4 bases from V and 8 bases from J; bases unmatched to any gene: 4. Germline CDR1 is MNHEY and CDR2 is SVGAGI. The CDR3 spells CASSSGQGLEKLFF. The CDR3 DNA is TGTGCCAGCAGTTCGGGACAGGGGTTGGAAAAACTGTTTTTT.

This clonotype appeared a few times. This chain joins TRBV19 and TRBJ2-7; D gene unclear. There are 13 residues in the CDR3. From germline, CDR1 is LNHDA and CDR2 SQIVND (reference sequence). The ends were cut back, 5 bases at V and 0 bases at J, with 8 bases in the middle. The CDR3 DNA follows: TGTGCCAGTAGTGCCGGAAGCTCCTACGAGCAGTACTTC. Protein sequence: CASSAGSSYEQYF.

This clonotype was seen ten or more times. This chain uses TRBV7-2 with TRBJ2-7; 9 bases line up with TRBD2. Germline V gene data show CDR1 as SGHTA and CDR2 as FQGNSA. The CDR3 has 15 amino acids. Trimming removed 0 bases from V and 4 bases from J; junction bases left unmatched: 4. This CDR3 is CASSLAVAGVYEQYF. The CDR3 DNA follows: TGTGCCAGCAGCTTAGCGGTAGCGGGAGTATACGAGCAGTACTTC.

This clonotype was counted a few times. The chain couples TRBV7-2 to TRBJ1-6; D unclear. The V and J ends lost 5 bases and 4 bases respectively, with 3 bases between them. Germline CDR1 is SGHTA and CDR2 is FQGNSA. The length of the CDR3 is 12 residues. CDR3: CASSPYNSPLHF. Written as DNA, the CDR3 is TGTGCCAGCAGCCCTTATAATTCACCCCTCCACTTT.

The chain has TRBV28 and TRBJ1-1; a possible D gene is TRBD1 (6 bases). CDR1 and CDR2 from the germline V gene are MDHEN and SYDVKM. V shed 4 bases and J shed 1 base, with 13 bases lying between them. The CDR3 is 15 amino acids. This CDR3 is CASSSLQGPNTEAFF. The CDR3 nucleotides are TGTGCCAGCAGTTCCCTACAGGGTCCGAACACTGAAGCTTTCTTT. Full variable domain (missing parts from reference TRBV28 and TRBJ1-1): DVKVTQSSRYLVKRTGEKVFLECVQDMDHENMFWYRQDPGLGLRLIYFSYDVKMKEKGDIPEGYSVSREKKERFSLILESASTNQTSMYLCASSSLQGPNTEAFFGQGTRLTVV.

Judged by abundance, this clonotype is medium-sized. DNA for the CDR3: TGTGCCAGCAGTTTGGGGGGACAGGGGTACAATGAGCAGTTCTTC. This sequence encodes CASSLGGQGYNEQFF. This chain uses TRBV28 with TRBJ2-1; TRBD1 aligns across 10 bases. The CDR3 loop spans 15 amino acids. V shed 3 bases, J shed 4 bases, and the junction held 3 bases outside the gene matches. Germline-derived CDR1 and CDR2 are MDHEN and SYDVKM.

This clonotype was seen at least ten times. The chain recombines TRBV27 with TRBJ2-3; the D call may be TRBD1 or TRBD2 (6 bases each). Trimming removed 6 bases from V and 4 bases from J, with 11 bases in between. Germline V CDR1 and CDR2: MNHEY, SMNVEV (reference sequence). The CDR3 has 13 amino acids. The CDR3 protein is CASRVGGADTQYF. As DNA, the CDR3 is TGTGCCAGCAGGGTCGGGGGCGCAGATACGCAGTATTTT.

This clonotype has a count of ten or more. V usage is TRBV4-2 and J usage is TRBJ1-5; D may be TRBD1 (6 bases). V gave up 3 bases and J gave up 3 bases, with 12 bases separating them. The germline CDR1 and CDR2 sequences are LGHNA and YNFKEQ. This CDR3 spans 15 amino acids. In DNA, the CDR3 is TGTGCCAGCAGCCAGCACGGGACACACAATCAGCCCCAGCATTTT. This sequence encodes CASSQHGTHNQPQHF.

This clonotype was found many times. V is TRBV23-1 and J is TRBJ2-5; D gene uncertain. TRBV23-1 is noted as an ORF with a role that remains uncertain. The ends were cut back, 1 base at V and 2 bases at J, with 5 bases in the middle. CDR3 length: 13 amino acids. The DNA of the CDR3 is TGCGCCAGCAGTCAATATGGACAAGAGACCCAGTACTTC. This encodes CASSQYGQETQYF.

The J gene is TRBJ2-4, the V gene TRBV7-2, with D tentatively TRBD1 (6 bases). Germline V lookup: CDR1 SGHTA, CDR2 FQGNSA. Trimming took off 8 bases at V and 0 bases at J, with 14 bases between the two ends. The CDR3 sequence is 15 residues long. The CDR3 region is CASGLDSLAKNIQYF. CDR3 sequence (DNA): TGTGCCAGCGGCCTGGACAGTTTAGCCAAAAACATTCAGTACTTC.

This clonotype was seen more than once but under ten times. The chain joins TRBV7-9 to TRBJ2-7; D perhaps matches TRBD2 (6 bases). CDR1 SEHNR and CDR2 FQNEAQ come from the germline V gene (reference sequence). The CDR3 spans 14 residues. The V end lost 5 bases, the J end lost 1 base, and 12 bases lay between the germline ends. CDR3 nucleotides: TGTGCCAGCAGCCCAACCGGGACTTCCTACGAGCAGTACTTC. The encoded protein is CASSPTGTSYEQYF.